This T cell receptor beta chain originates from a study of vaccination and CD4 T cells after COVID-19. With the Oncomine TCR Beta short-read assay, DNA from cultured CD4+ T cells was sequenced. TCRdb called the PCR reads again in MiXCR, with one record for every CDR3 protein. The sample contains approximately 20,000 distinct CDR3 sequences, 56% of which appear only once. This clonotype was counted only a few times. Its antigen remains unidentified. Germline V gives CDR1 SEHNR, CDR2 FQNEAQ (reference sequence). Trimming pared 5 bases from V and 4 bases from J, leaving 17 bases between. CDR3 length: 15 residues. As for treatment: roughly 11-day PBMC culture with coronavirus spike peptide pools or control peptides (ViraFEST assay).

The chain uses TRBV7-9 and TRBJ1-2; D is ambiguous. The source is a human donor who had recovered from COVID-19. Specimen: CD4+ T cells from blood, cultured in vitro. The CDR3 sequence: CASSPLRMGSYGYTF. In DNA, the CDR3 is TGTGCCAGCAGCCCACTAAGAATGGGCTCCTATGGCTACACCTTC.